This passage covers 21 T cell receptor beta chains from one sample sequenced in a study of blood T cell repertoires in COVID-19. This table comes from immunoSEQ multiplex PCR, and its TCRdb copy is limited to in-frame clones, with some not included. The data hold some 140,000 clones, with roughly four fifths observed a single time. Sequencing was performed on PBMCs or T cells enriched from blood (not recorded which). Receptor source: a middle-aged man who had recovered from COVID-19.

The gene calls are TRBV19 and TRBJ1-2, with D perhaps matching TRBD1 (6 bases). Trimming removed 3 bases at V and 6 bases at J, with 11 bases between. CDR3 length: 13 residues. Germline V gene sequence: CDR1 LNHDA, CDR2 SQIVND (reference sequence). The CDR3 sequence: CASSILGGNGYTF. The CDR3 DNA is TGTGCCAGTAGTATTTTAGGGGGTAATGGCTACACCTTC.

CDR3 loop: CASSQDRGNYGYTF. Written as DNA, the CDR3 is TGTGCCAGCAGTCAGGACAGGGGAAACTATGGCTACACCTTC. This chain links TRBV7-8 with TRBJ1-2; 9 nucleotides line up with TRBD1. The V gene's germline CDR1 is SGHVS and CDR2 FQNEAQ. The CDR3 has 14 amino acids. Germline trimming cut 6 bases from V and 2 bases from J; bases unmatched to any gene: 4.

The chain links TRBV7-9 to TRBJ1-2; 8 bases line up with TRBD1. This CDR3 spans 15 amino acids. The V gene end was trimmed by 0 bases and the J gene end by 7 bases; junction bases not matched to a gene: 7. Germline V lookup: CDR1 SEHNR, CDR2 FQNEAQ (reference sequence). CDR3 amino acids: CASSLALGQGLGYTF. In DNA form, the CDR3 reads TGTGCCAGCAGCTTAGCGCTAGGACAGGGTCTTGGCTACACCTTC.

The chain uses TRBV27 and TRBJ2-7; TRBD1 matches 7 bases. The V segment lost 7 bases and the J segment 0 bases; nucleotides outside the gene matches: 12. Germline CDR1 is MNHEY and CDR2 is SMNVEV (reference sequence). The CDR3 is 16 amino acids. The CDR3 loop is CASTFKADRSSYEQYF. The CDR3 DNA reads TGTGCCAGCACCTTTAAGGCGGACAGGAGCTCCTACGAGCAGTACTTC.

This rearrangement joins TRBV2 to TRBJ1-6; D gene ambiguous. From germline, CDR1 is SNHLY and CDR2 FYNNEI. The V end lost 5 bases, the J end lost 0 bases, and 5 bases lay between the germline ends. The CDR3 sequence is 14 residues long. DNA for the CDR3: TGTGCCAGCAGTAGGAGCTCCTATAATTCACCCCTCCACTTT. Its protein is CASSRSSYNSPLHF. Full variable domain (outside the CDR3, taken from reference TRBV2 and TRBJ1-6): EPEVTQTPSHQVTQMGQEVILRCVPISNHLYFYWYRQILGQKVEFLVSFYNNEISEKSEIFDDQFSVERPDGSNFTLKIRSTKLEDSAMYFCASSRSSYNSPLHFGNGTRLTVT.

The chain uses TRBV19 and TRBJ1-5; possible D gene TRBD1, 5 bases. This CDR3 has 17 residues. Germline CDR1 reads LNHDA; CDR2 reads SQIVND (reference sequence). Trimming shortened V by 0 bases and J by 2 bases, and 14 bases separated the two germline ends. The CDR3 protein is CASSIDGIGEGNQPQHF. CDR3 nucleotide sequence: TGTGCCAGTAGTATAGACGGAATAGGGGAGGGCAATCAGCCCCAGCATTTT.

This chain connects TRBV9 to TRBJ2-5, with TRBD2 identical over 11 bases. The CDR3 spans 16 residues. Per germline, CDR1 SGDLS and CDR2 YYNGEE. V dropped 2 bases and J dropped 5; count of bases not matched to a gene: 8. DNA for the CDR3: TGTGCCAGCAGCGTGCGGACTAGCGGGTCTCGGGAGACCCAGTACTTC. The encoded protein is CASSVRTSGSRETQYF.

This clone was recorded once. The chain links TRBV9 to TRBJ1-6; the match to TRBD1 covers 10 bases. The germline CDR1 and CDR2 sequences are SGDLS and YYNGEE. Trimming took 0 bases from V and 7 from J; bases not matched to a gene: 1. CDR3 size: 15 residues. The CDR3 DNA is TGTGCCAGCAGCGTAGGGGACAGGGGCAATTCACCCCTCCACTTT. It encodes CASSVGDRGNSPLHF.

The J gene is TRBJ2-7, the V gene TRBV24-1; 11 bases agree with TRBD1. Germline lookup yields CDR1 KGHDR and CDR2 SFDVKD. The CDR3 contains 17 residues. Germline trimming cut 3 bases from V and 1 base from J; bases unmatched to any gene: 7. CDR3 sequence reads: CATSDADRGRKSYEQYF. As DNA, the CDR3 is TGTGCCACCAGTGATGCGGACAGGGGGCGCAAATCCTACGAGCAGTACTTC.

The chain has TRBV6-1 and TRBJ2-3; maybe TRBD1 (5 bases). V lost 2 bases and J lost 1, with 10 bases in between. The CDR3 extends over 15 amino acids. CDR1 and CDR2 from the germline V gene are MNHNS and SASEGT. The CDR3 DNA follows: TGTGCCAGCAGTGAACCAGGGCTGGGCACAGATACGCAGTATTTT. The encoded protein is CASSEPGLGTDTQYF.

This chain links TRBV27 with TRBJ2-1; a weak D match, TRBD1 (6 bases). Germline V gene data show CDR1 as MNHEY and CDR2 as SMNVEV (reference sequence). This CDR3 is 13 amino acids long. Trimming left V 6 bases short and J 7 bases short, with 13 bases between. The DNA of the CDR3 is TGTGCCAGCAGACAGGGTACCGTGAATGAGCAGTTCTTC. Translation: CASRQGTVNEQFF.

J is TRBJ1-2 and V is TRBV5-1; TRBD1 matches at 10 bases. This CDR3 region has 13 residues. Per germline, CDR1 SGHRS and CDR2 YFSETQ. J gave up 8 bases and V 4 bases, and 5 bases lay outside the gene matches. CDR3 nucleotide sequence: TGCGCCAGCAGCCTCGGGACAGGGGCGGGCTACACCTTC. Its protein is CASSLGTGAGYTF.

This chain links TRBV28 with TRBJ2-7, with TRBD2 matching 9 bases. The CDR3 consists of 18 residues. The germline V gene has CDR1 MDHEN and CDR2 SYDVKM. Trimming took 5 bases from V and 6 from J; bases not matched to a gene: 20. The CDR3 DNA is TGTGCCAGCAGTCTTTTCCCTTGGCGGGGGGGCCTCTCGGGCGAGCAGTACTTC. Translation: CASSLFPWRGGLSGEQYF.

This clone was picked up one time. The V and J genes are TRBV7-6 and TRBJ1-4, with D possibly TRBD1 on 6 matching bases. In germline, CDR1 is SGHVS, CDR2 FNYEAQ. The CDR3 totals 15 residues. With 5 bases removed from V and 5 bases from J, the gap between germline ends came to 15 bases. The CDR3 loop is CASSRGMDTNEKLFF. In DNA, the CDR3 is TGTGCCAGCAGCAGGGGGATGGACACGAATGAAAAACTGTTTTTT.

The CDR3 region is CASSFGQSYGYTF. CDR3 nucleotide sequence: TGTGCCAGCAGTTTTGGGCAAAGCTATGGCTACACCTTC. This chain connects TRBV28 to TRBJ1-2, with D hard to call. V lost 3 bases, J lost 4 bases, and 9 bases lay in between. CDR3 size: 13 residues. Looked up from germline, CDR1 is MDHEN and CDR2 is SYDVKM.

Concerning this clone: Other DNA variants within this sample encode the same CDR3. The chain links TRBV10-3 to TRBJ1-1; TRBD1 aligns across 7 bases. J lost 4 bases, V lost 3 bases, and 5 bases had no gene match. CDR1 and CDR2 (germline): ENHRY, SYGVKD. The CDR3 loop spans 14 amino acids. CDR3 region: CAISDAGGRTEAFF. The CDR3 nucleotides read TGTGCCATCAGTGACGCAGGGGGGCGCACTGAAGCTTTCTTT.

V and J are TRBV19 and TRBJ1-2; 9 bases fit TRBD1. The length of the CDR3 is 16 residues. V shed 5 bases and J 4 bases; nucleotides not matched to a gene: 11. CDR1 is LNHDA and CDR2 is SQIVND in the germline V gene (reference sequence). CDR3 sequence: CASSLTGTGQVYGYTF. CDR3 bases: TGTGCCAGTAGTTTGACCGGGACAGGGCAAGTCTATGGCTACACCTTC.

The CDR3: CASSPGTRETQYF. As DNA, the CDR3 is TGCGCCAGCAGCCCCGGGACTAGGGAGACCCAGTACTTC. The V gene is TRBV5-1, the J gene TRBJ2-5; 8 nucleotides agree with TRBD2. The CDR3 runs 13 residues. Germline V lookup: CDR1 SGHRS, CDR2 YFSETQ. The V gene end was trimmed by 4 bases and the J gene end by 5 bases; junction bases not matched to a gene: 4.

The V gene is TRBV11-2, the J gene TRBJ1-5; maybe TRBD1 (5 bases). This CDR3 has 17 residues. Germline CDR1 and CDR2: SGHAT and FQNNGV. The ends were cut back, 6 bases at V and 2 bases at J, with 20 bases in the middle. Here the CDR3 DNA reads TGTGCCAGCAGGACAGTTCCTTCACCTCCGGGCAATCAGCCCCAGCATTTT. Translating gives CASRTVPSPPGNQPQHF.

The CDR3 protein is CASSGGQGASGNTIYF. CDR3 coding DNA: TGCGCCAGCAGCGGAGGACAGGGGGCCTCTGGAAACACCATATATTTT. The chain uses TRBV5-1 and TRBJ1-3; TRBD1 aligns across 11 bases. J lost 0 bases, V lost 4 bases, and 3 bases had no gene match. This CDR3 region has 16 residues. Germline assignment: CDR1 SGHRS and CDR2 YFSETQ.

The chain couples TRBV7-2 to TRBJ1-5; the match to TRBD1 covers 8 bases. The length of the CDR3 is 15 residues. V lost 1 base and J lost 5; bases outside the gene matches: 4. Per the germline V gene, CDR1 is SGHTA and CDR2 is FQGNSA. CDR3 loop: CASSLDEQGDQPQHF. The DNA for the CDR3 is TGTGCCAGCAGCTTAGATGAACAGGGGGATCAGCCCCAGCATTTT.